This entry concerns a single T cell receptor beta chain. Its antigen is not known. These data belong to a study of a mutant IDH1 vaccine in newly diagnosed glioma. CDR3 length: 16 residues. From germline, CDR1 is SEHNR and CDR2 FQNEAQ (reference sequence). V dropped 0 bases and J dropped 5 bases, with 16 bases sitting between them. Measured with immunoSEQ multiplex PCR; TCRdb has only the in-frame clones, and not every one. The data show around 69,000 clones, around nine tenths seen once. The time point is: week 35, safety follow-up. Each vaccine dose was 300 ug of mutant IDH1 20-mer peptide, with topical imiquimod. Donor tumors were new WHO grade 3 or 4 IDH1-mutant, ATRX-lost astrocytomas.

The chain joins TRBV7-9 to TRBJ1-1; D not resolved. The receptor comes from a man aged 25 to 40 with glioma. The sequencing here drew on PBMCs, taken from a glioma patient whose treatment included an IDH1 peptide vaccine. Written as DNA, the CDR3 is TGTGCCAGCAGCTTAGCGGCCGGGAGGAGGAGGACTGAAGCTTTCTTT. Amino acid sequence: CASSLAAGRRRTEAFF.